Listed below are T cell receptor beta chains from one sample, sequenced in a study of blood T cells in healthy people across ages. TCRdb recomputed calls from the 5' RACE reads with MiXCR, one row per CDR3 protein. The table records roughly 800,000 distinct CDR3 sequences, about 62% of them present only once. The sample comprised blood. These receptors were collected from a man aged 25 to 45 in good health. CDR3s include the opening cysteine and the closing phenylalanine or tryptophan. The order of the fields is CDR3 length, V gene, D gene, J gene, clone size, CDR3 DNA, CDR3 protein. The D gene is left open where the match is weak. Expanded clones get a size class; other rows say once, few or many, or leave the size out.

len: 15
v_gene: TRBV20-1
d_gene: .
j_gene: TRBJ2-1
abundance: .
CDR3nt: TGCAGTGCAAAAGACAGGCGCGGGACCTACAATGAGCAGTTCTTC
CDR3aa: CSAKDRRGTYNEQFF

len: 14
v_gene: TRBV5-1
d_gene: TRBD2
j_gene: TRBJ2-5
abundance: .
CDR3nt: TGCGCCAGCAGCGCCCCGGGACTAGGGGAGACCCAGTACTTC
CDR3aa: CASSAPGLGETQYF

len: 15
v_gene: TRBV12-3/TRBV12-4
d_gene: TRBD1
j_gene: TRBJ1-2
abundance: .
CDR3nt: TGTGCCAGCAGTTCTACAGGGGGAAGTCACTATGGCTACACCTTC
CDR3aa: CASSSTGGSHYGYTF

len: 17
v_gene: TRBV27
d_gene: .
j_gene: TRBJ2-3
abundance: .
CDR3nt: TGTGCCAGTAGTTTCGCTCGCCGGGACACCCGCACAGATACGCAGTATTTT
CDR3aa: CASSFARRDTRTDTQYF

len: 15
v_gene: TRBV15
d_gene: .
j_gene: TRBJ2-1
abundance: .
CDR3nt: TGTGCCACCAGCAGAGAAAGGACGCAATACAATGAGCAGTTCTTC
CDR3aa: CATSRERTQYNEQFF

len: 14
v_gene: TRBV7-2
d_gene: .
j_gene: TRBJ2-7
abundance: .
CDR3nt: TGTGCCAGCAGCTCTGCCTGGACAGATTACGAGCAGTACTTC
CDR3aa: CASSSAWTDYEQYF

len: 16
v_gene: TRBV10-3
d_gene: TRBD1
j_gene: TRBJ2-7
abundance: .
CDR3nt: TGTGCCATCAGTCGAAGCGCCACAGGGGGCCCCTACGAGCAGTACTTC
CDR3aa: CAISRSATGGPYEQYF

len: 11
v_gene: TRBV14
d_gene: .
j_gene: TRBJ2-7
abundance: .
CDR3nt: TGTGCCAGCAGCCTCGACCCCGAGCAGTACTTC
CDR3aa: CASSLDPEQYF

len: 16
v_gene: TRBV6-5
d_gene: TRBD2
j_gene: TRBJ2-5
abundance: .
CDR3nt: TGTGCCAGCAGTTACGGTGCGGGAGGGGTCCAAGAGACCCAGTACTTC
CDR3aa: CASSYGAGGVQETQYF

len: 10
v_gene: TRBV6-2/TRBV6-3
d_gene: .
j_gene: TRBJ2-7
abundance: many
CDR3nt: TGTGCCGCGGGGTTCTTCGAGCAGTACTTC
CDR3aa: CAAGFFEQYF

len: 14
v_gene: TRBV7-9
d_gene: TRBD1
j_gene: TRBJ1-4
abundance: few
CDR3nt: TGTGCCAGCAGCTTCAGGGGGGTTAATGAAAAACTGTTTTTT
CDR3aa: CASSFRGVNEKLFF

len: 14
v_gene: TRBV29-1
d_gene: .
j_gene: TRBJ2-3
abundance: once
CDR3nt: TGCAGTGTGGAAACAGGGCCGGGCACAGATACGCAGTATTTT
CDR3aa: CSVETGPGTDTQYF

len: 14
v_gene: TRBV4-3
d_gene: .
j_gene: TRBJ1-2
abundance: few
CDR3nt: TGCGCCAGCAGCCAAGATTGGCGAGGCTATGGCTACACCTTC
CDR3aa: CASSQDWRGYGYTF

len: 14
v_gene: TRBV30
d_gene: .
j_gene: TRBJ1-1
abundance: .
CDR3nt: TGTGCCTGGACCCTCGGGACTTCTAACACTGAAGCTTTCTTT
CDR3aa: CAWTLGTSNTEAFF

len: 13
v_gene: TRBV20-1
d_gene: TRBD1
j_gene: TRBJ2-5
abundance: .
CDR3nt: TGCAGTGCTACGGACAGGGTAGAGGAGACCCAGTACTTC
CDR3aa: CSATDRVEETQYF

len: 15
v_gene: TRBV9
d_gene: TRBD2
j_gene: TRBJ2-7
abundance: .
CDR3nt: TGTGCCAGCAGCGGCGGGACTAGAGGAACGAAGACTCAGTACTTC
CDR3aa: CASSGGTRGTKTQYF

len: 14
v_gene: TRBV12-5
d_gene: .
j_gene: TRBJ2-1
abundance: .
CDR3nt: TGTGCTAGTGGTGTGCAAGCAGGTTGGGGGGAGCAGTTCTTC
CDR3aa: CASGVQAGWGEQFF

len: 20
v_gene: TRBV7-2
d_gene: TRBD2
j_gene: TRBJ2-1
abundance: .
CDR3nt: TGTGCCAGCAGTATACGAGCAGTTTGGGGACTAGCGGGGTCATACAATGAGCAGTTCTTC
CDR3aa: CASSIRAVWGLAGSYNEQFF

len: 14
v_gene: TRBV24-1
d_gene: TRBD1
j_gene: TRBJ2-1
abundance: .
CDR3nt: TGTGCCACCAGTGAAGAGACAGGGGTGGGTGAGCAGTTCTTC
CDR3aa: CATSEETGVGEQFF

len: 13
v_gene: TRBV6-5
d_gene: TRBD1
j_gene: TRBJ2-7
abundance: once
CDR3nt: TGTGCCGGCAGTTACGGGACAGCCAGCGAGCAGTACTTC
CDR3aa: CAGSYGTASEQYF

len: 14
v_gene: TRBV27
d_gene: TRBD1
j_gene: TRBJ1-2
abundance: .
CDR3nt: TGTGCCAGCAGTTTAGAAGGGACAGGGTCAGGCTACACCTTC
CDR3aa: CASSLEGTGSGYTF

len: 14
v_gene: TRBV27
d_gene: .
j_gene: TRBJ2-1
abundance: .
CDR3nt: TGTGCCAGCAGTGTGGACAGTATTTACAATGAGCAGTTCTTC
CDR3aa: CASSVDSIYNEQFF

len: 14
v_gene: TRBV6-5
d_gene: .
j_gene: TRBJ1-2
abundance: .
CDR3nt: TGTGCCAGCAGTGACGCAAGGACCCGATATGGCTACACCTTT
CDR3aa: CASSDARTRYGYTF

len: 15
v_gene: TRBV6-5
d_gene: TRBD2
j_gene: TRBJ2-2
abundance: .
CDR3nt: TGTGCCAGCAGCCGGACTAGCGCGAACACCGGGGAGCTGTTTTTT
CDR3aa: CASSRTSANTGELFF

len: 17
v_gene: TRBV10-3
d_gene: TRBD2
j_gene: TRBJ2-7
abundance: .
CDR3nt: TGTGCCATCAGACGGACTCAAACTTGGGGCGGGGGGGACGAGCAGTACTTC
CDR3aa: CAIRRTQTWGGGDEQYF

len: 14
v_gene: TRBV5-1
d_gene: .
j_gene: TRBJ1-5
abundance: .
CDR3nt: TGCGCCAGCAGCTTGGGATCAGGGTTGCAGCCCCAGCATTTT
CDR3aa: CASSLGSGLQPQHF

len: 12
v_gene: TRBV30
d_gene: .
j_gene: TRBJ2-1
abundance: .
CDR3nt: TGTGCCTGGAGTGTCTTTGGAGGTGAGCAGTTCTTC
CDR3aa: CAWSVFGGEQFF

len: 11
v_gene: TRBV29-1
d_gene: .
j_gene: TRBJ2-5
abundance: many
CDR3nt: TGCAGTGGACAGTTCCAAGAGACCCAGTACTTC
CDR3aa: CSGQFQETQYF

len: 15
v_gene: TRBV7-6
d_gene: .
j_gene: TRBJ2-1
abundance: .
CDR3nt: TGTGCCAGCAGCCGCGGACCCAGTCCGGGCAATGAGCAGTTCTTC
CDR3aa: CASSRGPSPGNEQFF

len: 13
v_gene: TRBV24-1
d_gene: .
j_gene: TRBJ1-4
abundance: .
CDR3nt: TGTGCCACCAGTGGGGGTTACCATGAAAAACTGTTTTTT
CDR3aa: CATSGGYHEKLFF

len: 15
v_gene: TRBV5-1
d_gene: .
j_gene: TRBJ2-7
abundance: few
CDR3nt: TGCGCCAGCAGCATTACCGGGTCCTTCTCCTACGAGCAGTACTTC
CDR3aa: CASSITGSFSYEQYF

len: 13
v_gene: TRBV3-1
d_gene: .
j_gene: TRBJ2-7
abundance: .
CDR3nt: TGTGCCAGCAGCCAAGATCGGGACTTCAAGCAGTACTTC
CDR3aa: CASSQDRDFKQYF